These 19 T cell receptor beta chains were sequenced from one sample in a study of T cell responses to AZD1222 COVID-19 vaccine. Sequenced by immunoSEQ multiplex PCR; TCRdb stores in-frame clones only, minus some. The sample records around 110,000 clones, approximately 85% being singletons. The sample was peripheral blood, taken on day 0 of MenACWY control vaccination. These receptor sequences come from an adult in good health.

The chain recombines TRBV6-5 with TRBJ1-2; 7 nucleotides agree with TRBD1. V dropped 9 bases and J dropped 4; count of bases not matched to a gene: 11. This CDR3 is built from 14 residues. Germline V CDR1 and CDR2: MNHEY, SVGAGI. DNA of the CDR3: TGTGCCAGTTACCCAGGGGGTCTTGTCTATGGCTACACCTTC. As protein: CASYPGGLVYGYTF.

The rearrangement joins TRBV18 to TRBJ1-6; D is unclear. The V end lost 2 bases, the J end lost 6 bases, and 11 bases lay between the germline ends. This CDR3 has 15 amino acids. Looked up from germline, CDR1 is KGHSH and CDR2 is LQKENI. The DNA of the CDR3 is TGTGCCAGCTCACCAATGGTTCAGAGTAATTCACCCCTCCACTTT. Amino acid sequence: CASSPMVQSNSPLHF.

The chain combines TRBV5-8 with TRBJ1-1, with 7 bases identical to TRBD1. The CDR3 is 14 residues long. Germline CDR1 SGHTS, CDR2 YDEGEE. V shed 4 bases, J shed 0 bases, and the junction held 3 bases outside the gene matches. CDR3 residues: CASSEGGLNTEAFF. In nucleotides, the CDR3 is TGTGCCAGCAGCGAAGGGGGCCTGAACACTGAAGCTTTCTTT.

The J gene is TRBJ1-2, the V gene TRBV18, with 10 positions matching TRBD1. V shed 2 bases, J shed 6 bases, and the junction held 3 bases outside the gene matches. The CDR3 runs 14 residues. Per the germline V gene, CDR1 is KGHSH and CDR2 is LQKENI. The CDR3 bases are TGTGCCAGCTCACCATCAGGGACAGGGGATGGCTACACCTTC. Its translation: CASSPSGTGDGYTF.

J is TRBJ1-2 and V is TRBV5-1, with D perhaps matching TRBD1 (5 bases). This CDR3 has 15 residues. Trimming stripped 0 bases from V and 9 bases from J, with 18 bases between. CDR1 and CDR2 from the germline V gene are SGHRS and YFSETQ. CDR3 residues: CASSLAQTKTASYTF. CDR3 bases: TGCGCCAGCAGCTTGGCCCAAACAAAGACAGCCAGCTACACCTTC.

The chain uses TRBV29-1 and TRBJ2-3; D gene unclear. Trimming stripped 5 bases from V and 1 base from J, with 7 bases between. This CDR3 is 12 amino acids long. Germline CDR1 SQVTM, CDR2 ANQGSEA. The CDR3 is CSVFAGTDTQYF. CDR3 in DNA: TGCAGCGTTTTCGCGGGCACAGATACGCAGTATTTT.

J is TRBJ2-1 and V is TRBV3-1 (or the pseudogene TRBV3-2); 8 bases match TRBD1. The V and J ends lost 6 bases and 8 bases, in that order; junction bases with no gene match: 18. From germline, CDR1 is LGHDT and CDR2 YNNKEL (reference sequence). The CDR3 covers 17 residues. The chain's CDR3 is CASSTTHRGTGTYEQFF. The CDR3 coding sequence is TGTGCCAGCAGTACTACTCACAGGGGGACTGGTACGTATGAGCAGTTCTTC.

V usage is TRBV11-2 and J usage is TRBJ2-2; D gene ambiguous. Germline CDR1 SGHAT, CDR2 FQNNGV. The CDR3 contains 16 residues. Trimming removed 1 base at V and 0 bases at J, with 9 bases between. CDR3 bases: TGTGCCAGCAGCTTAGTAGGTGGATCGAACACCGGGGAGCTGTTTTTT. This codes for CASSLVGGSNTGELFF.

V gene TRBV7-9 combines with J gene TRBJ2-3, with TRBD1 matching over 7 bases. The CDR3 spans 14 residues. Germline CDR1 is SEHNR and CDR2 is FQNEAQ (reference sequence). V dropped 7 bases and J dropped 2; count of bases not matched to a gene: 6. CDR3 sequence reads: CASTLTGPTDTQYF. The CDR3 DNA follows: TGTGCCAGCACCCTGACAGGGCCCACAGATACGCAGTATTTT.

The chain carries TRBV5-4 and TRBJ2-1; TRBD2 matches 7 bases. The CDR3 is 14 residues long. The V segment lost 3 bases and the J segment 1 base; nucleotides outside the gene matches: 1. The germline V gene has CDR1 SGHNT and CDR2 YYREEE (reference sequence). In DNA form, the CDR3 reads TGTGCCAGCAGCTCTAGCGGATCCTACAATGAGCAGTTCTTC. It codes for CASSSSGSYNEQFF. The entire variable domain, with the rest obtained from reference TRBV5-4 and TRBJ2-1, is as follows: ETGVTQSPTHLIKTRGQQVTLRCSSQSGHNTVSWYQQALGQGPQFIFQYYREEENGRGNFPPRFSGLQFPNYSSELNVNALELDDSALYLCASSSSGSYNEQFFGPGTRLTVL.

CDR3 protein: CASSNRMNYGYTF. CDR3 in DNA: TGTGCCAGCAGTAACAGGATGAACTATGGCTACACCTTC. J is TRBJ1-2 and V is TRBV28; possibly TRBD1 for D (5 bases). Trimming stripped 5 bases from V and 2 bases from J, with 9 bases between. There are 13 residues in the CDR3. CDR1 and CDR2 (germline): MDHEN, SYDVKM.

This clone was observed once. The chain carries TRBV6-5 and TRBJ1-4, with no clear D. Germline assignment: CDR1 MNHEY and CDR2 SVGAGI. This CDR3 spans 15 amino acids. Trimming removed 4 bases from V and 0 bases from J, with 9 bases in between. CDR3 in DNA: TGTGCCAGCAGTTTAACACAGCCAACTAATGAAAAACTGTTTTTT. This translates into CASSLTQPTNEKLFF.

CDR3 in DNA: TGTGCCAGCAGCTTGGTGGCGGGGGGGACATACGAGCAGTACTTC. This gives the protein CASSLVAGGTYEQYF. The chain has TRBV5-5 and TRBJ2-7, with 9 positions matching TRBD2. Germline CDR1 reads SGHKS; CDR2 reads YYEKEE (reference sequence). The CDR3 is made up of 15 amino acids. Losses at the gene ends were 0 bases for V and 4 bases for J; bases not matched to a gene: 5.

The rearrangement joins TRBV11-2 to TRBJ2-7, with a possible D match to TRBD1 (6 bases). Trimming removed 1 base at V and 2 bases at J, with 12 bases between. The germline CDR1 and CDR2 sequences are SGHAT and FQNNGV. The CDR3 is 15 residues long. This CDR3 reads CASSLVVDRTYEQYF. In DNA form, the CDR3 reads TGTGCCAGCAGCTTAGTTGTAGACAGGACCTACGAGCAGTACTTC.

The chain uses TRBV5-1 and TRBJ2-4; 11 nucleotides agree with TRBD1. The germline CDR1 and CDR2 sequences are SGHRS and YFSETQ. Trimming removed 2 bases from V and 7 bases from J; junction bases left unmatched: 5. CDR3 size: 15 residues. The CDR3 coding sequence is TGCGCCAGCAGCTTAGGCGGACAGGGGGCGAACATTCAGTACTTC. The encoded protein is CASSLGGQGANIQYF.

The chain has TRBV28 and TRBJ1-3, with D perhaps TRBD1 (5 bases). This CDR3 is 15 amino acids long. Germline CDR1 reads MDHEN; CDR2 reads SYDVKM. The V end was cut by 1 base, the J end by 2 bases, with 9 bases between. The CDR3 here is CASSLFGRAGNTIYF. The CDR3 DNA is TGTGCCAGCAGTTTATTCGGCAGGGCTGGAAACACCATATATTTT.

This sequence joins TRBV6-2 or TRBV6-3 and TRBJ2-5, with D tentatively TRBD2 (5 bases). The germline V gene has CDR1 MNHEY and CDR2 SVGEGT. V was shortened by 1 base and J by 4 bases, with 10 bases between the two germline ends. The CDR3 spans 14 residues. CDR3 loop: CASSYYSVRETQYF. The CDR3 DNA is TGTGCCAGCAGTTACTATAGCGTACGAGAGACCCAGTACTTC.

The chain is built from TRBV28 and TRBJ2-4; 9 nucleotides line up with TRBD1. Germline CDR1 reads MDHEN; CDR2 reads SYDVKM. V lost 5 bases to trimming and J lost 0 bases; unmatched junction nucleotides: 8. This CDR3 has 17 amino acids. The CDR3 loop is CASSPPLGQGAKNIQYF. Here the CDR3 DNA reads TGTGCCAGCAGTCCACCCTTGGGACAGGGAGCCAAAAACATTCAGTACTTC.

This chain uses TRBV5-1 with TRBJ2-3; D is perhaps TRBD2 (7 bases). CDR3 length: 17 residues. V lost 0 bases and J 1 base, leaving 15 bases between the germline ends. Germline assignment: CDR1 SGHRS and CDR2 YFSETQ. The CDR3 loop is CASSLGQGGGGTDTQYF. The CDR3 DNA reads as TGCGCCAGCAGCTTGGGCCAAGGGGGAGGGGGCACAGATACGCAGTATTTT.